This T cell receptor (beta chain) originates from a study of T cell repertoires in cytomegalovirus infection. Study background: Both a matching HLA type and CMV infection were indicated by public TCR beta signatures.

TCRdb itself ran the reads through MiXCR, one entry per CDR3 protein. The table has fewer than 1,000,000 distinct CDR3 sequences, approximately 31% seen once. The ends were cut back, 2 bases at V and 6 bases at J, with 11 bases in the middle. CDR1 is MNHEY, CDR2 SVGAGI, per germline. CDR3 length: 14 amino acids. About this clonotype: Its matching antigen is unknown.

This chain connects TRBV6-5 to TRBJ1-5; maybe TRBD1 (6 bases). Material: cultured CD8+ T cells from PBMCs, obtained from culture after CMV antigen stimulation. This receptor was taken from a human donor in good health (CMV status not recorded). Some clones in this sample may be carry-over from other donors' samples. The CDR3 nucleotides are TGTGCCAGCAGTTACGGGGGACAAGGTCAGCCCCAGCATTTT. This encodes CASSYGGQGQPQHF.